This entry lists 9 T cell receptor beta chains sequenced from one sample in a study of blood T cell repertoires in COVID-19. The table came from immunoSEQ multiplex PCR; TCRdb's copy has only in-frame clones and leaves some out. The sample contains 120,000 or so clones, about 82% of which appear only once. The specimen was peripheral blood. The origin of the receptors is a man in his fifties or sixties with active or convalescent COVID-19.

DNA for the CDR3: TGTGCCAGCAGCTCCCTGGCGGGGCCAGATACGCAGTATTTT. Residues: CASSSLAGPDTQYF. The gene calls are TRBV5-6 and TRBJ2-3, with a weak D call TRBD2 (6 bases). Germline-derived CDR1 and CDR2 are SGHDT and YYEEEE. The CDR3 runs 14 residues. The V end was cut by 3 bases, the J end by 4 bases, with 12 bases between.

This CDR3 is CASSLEGAVNTEAFF. CDR3 DNA: TGTGCCAGCAGCTTAGAGGGGGCGGTGAACACTGAAGCTTTCTTT. The chain couples TRBV7-8 to TRBJ1-1, with 7 bases identical to TRBD1. V shed 1 base, J shed 0 bases, and the junction held 2 bases outside the gene matches. Per the germline V gene, CDR1 is SGHVS and CDR2 is FQNEAQ. The CDR3 covers 15 residues.

The chain has TRBV5-4 and TRBJ2-7; perhaps TRBD2 as D (6 bases). Germline values: CDR1 SGHNT, CDR2 YYREEE (reference sequence). This CDR3 is 14 amino acids long. V shed 4 bases and J shed 3 bases, with 14 bases lying between them. The CDR3 is CASSRSGTGYEQYF. Here the CDR3 DNA reads TGTGCCAGCAGCAGATCAGGGACTGGCTACGAGCAGTACTTC.

J is TRBJ2-1 and V is TRBV5-4; D ambiguous. The CDR3 loop spans 13 amino acids. The V gene lost 4 bases and the J gene lost 9 bases, with 14 bases spanning the gap. The germline CDR1 and CDR2 sequences are SGHNT and YYREEE (reference sequence). CDR3 nucleotides: TGTGCCAGCAGCCCGGGTCAGTCCAGTGAGCAGTTCTTC. Translation gives CASSPGQSSEQFF.

The J gene is TRBJ1-2, the V gene TRBV27; D remains ambiguous. The CDR3 sequence is 13 residues long. With 5 bases removed from V and 4 bases from J, the gap between germline ends came to 11 bases. Germline CDR1 and CDR2: MNHEY and SMNVEV (reference sequence). The CDR3 loop reads CASSRVGSYGYTF. CDR3 in DNA: TGTGCCAGCAGTCGGGTCGGCAGCTATGGCTACACCTTC.

V is TRBV20-1 and J is TRBJ2-7, with D possibly being TRBD1 (6 bases). The CDR3 loop spans 11 amino acids. The germline V and J ends were trimmed by 7 bases and 4 bases, with 11 bases remaining between them. Germline assignment: CDR1 DFQATT and CDR2 SNEGSKA (reference sequence). The CDR3 nucleotides read TGCAGTGTATCCAGGGGATACGAGCAGTACTTC. Residues: CSVSRGYEQYF.

This clone occurred a few times. The V and J genes are TRBV27 and TRBJ1-6; 9 bases are shared with TRBD1. The CDR3 contains 18 residues. Trimming removed 5 bases from V and 2 bases from J; junction bases left unmatched: 10. From germline, CDR1 is MNHEY and CDR2 SMNVEV (reference sequence). CDR3 loop: CASSLVGTGIAYNSPLHF. CDR3 in DNA: TGTGCCAGCAGTCTGGTCGGGACAGGGATCGCCTATAATTCACCCCTCCACTTT.

Note on this clone: The junction and the germline gene differ at one end; a read error may be behind it. The chain joins TRBV7-8 to TRBJ2-3; 7 bases are shared with TRBD1. CDR1 is SGHVS, CDR2 FQNEAQ, per germline. CDR3 length equals 17 residues. This CDR3 reads CASSPAQYRGSKDTQYF. As DNA, the CDR3 is TGTGCCAGCAGCCCCGCCCAATACAGGGGTAGCAAAGATACGCAGTATTTT.

The rearrangement uses TRBV5-1 and TRBJ1-2; D is ambiguous. There are 13 residues in the CDR3. Germline assignment: CDR1 SGHRS and CDR2 YFSETQ. The V gene lost 0 bases and the J gene lost 4 bases, with 7 bases spanning the gap. The CDR3 DNA reads as TGCGCCAGCAGCTTGGGGGCAGTCTATGGCTACACCTTC. This gives the protein CASSLGAVYGYTF.